The 18 T cell receptor beta chains below were found in one sample sequenced in a study of blood T cell repertoires in COVID-19. Sequencing was performed with immunoSEQ multiplex PCR; in TCRdb, only in-frame clones are kept and a portion is missing. The data hold around 86,000 clones, with 84% observed a single time. Sequenced material: peripheral blood. The receptors were gathered from a human donor in a cohort sampled during active COVID-19.

The chain links TRBV6-6 to TRBJ1-2, with 7 bases aligning to TRBD1. The CDR3 loop spans 14 amino acids. CDR1 and CDR2 from the germline V gene are MNHNY and SVGAGI (reference sequence). The J segment lost 6 bases and the V segment lost 2 bases, leaving 6 bases of the junction unmatched. This chain's CDR3 is CASSYGTASNGYTF. The CDR3 bases are TGTGCCAGCAGTTACGGGACAGCCAGCAATGGCTACACCTTC.

The chain links TRBV10-1 to TRBJ2-1, with TRBD2 identical over 13 bases. The trim removed 4 bases at V and 4 bases at J, leaving 4 bases unmatched. Germline V gene sequence: CDR1 WNHNN, CDR2 SYGVQD (reference sequence). This CDR3 is built from 16 residues. The CDR3: CASSGTSGGTYNEQFF. DNA for the CDR3: TGCGCCAGCAGTGGGACTAGCGGGGGAACATACAATGAGCAGTTCTTC.

The sample holds a few counts of this clone. V is TRBV4-1 and J is TRBJ2-2; a possible D gene is TRBD1 (5 bases). This CDR3 spans 13 amino acids. The germline V and J ends were trimmed by 4 bases and 8 bases, with 11 bases remaining between them. The germline V gene encodes CDR1 MGHRA and CDR2 YSYEKL. CDR3 in amino acids: CASSPQQDGELFF. CDR3 DNA: TGCGCCAGCAGCCCTCAACAGGATGGGGAGCTGTTTTTT.

The V gene is TRBV28, the J gene TRBJ1-5, with D uncertain. Trimming left V 3 bases short and J 0 bases short, with 12 bases between. Germline values: CDR1 MDHEN, CDR2 SYDVKM. The CDR3 runs 16 residues. The CDR3 is CASSFIKPYSNQPQHF. For the CDR3, the DNA is TGTGCCAGCAGTTTTATAAAGCCGTATAGCAATCAGCCCCAGCATTTT.

This sequence joins TRBV19 and TRBJ2-3; 8 nucleotides match TRBD2. From germline, CDR1 is LNHDA and CDR2 SQIVND (reference sequence). There are 15 residues in the CDR3. J lost 1 base, V lost 8 bases, and 8 bases had no gene match. The CDR3, as DNA: TGTGCCAGTTGGAGGAGCGGGGGAGGCACAGATACGCAGTATTTT. Translation gives CASWRSGGGTDTQYF.

This chain connects TRBV2 to TRBJ1-6; D uncertain. V lost 2 bases, J lost 3 bases, and 5 bases lay in between. Per germline, CDR1 SNHLY and CDR2 FYNNEI. The CDR3 consists of 14 residues. CDR3 protein: CASSERSYNSPLHF. The CDR3 bases are TGTGCCAGCAGTGAACGCAGCTATAATTCACCCCTCCACTTT.

V is TRBV29-1 and J is TRBJ2-5; a possible D gene is TRBD2 (5 bases). V was clipped by 7 bases and J by 5 bases, with 14 bases between them. This CDR3 has 12 residues. Germline assignment: CDR1 SQVTM and CDR2 ANQGSEA. The CDR3 nucleotides are TGCAGCGCTGGGCCCGGGGAGGAGACCCAGTACTTC. Its translation is CSAGPGEETQYF. The whole variable domain, remainder taken from reference TRBV29-1 and TRBJ2-5, is SAVISQKPSRDICQRGTSLTIQCQVDSQVTMMFWYRQQPGQSLTLIATANQGSEATYESGFVIDKFPISRPNLTFSTLTVSNMSPEDSSIYLCSAGPGEETQYFGPGTRLLVL.

The chain recombines TRBV4-1 with TRBJ2-1; a weak D match, TRBD1 (5 bases). CDR3 length: 14 amino acids. CDR1 and CDR2 (germline): MGHRA, YSYEKL. V was pared by 0 bases and J by 8 bases, with 11 bases between. The CDR3 nucleotides are TGCGCCAGCAGCCAAGAGAGCCAGGGCGATGAGCAGTTCTTC. Amino acid sequence: CASSQESQGDEQFF.

As DNA, the CDR3 is TGTGCCAGCAGCTTGAGGACAGGGGGGGGGTACGAAAAACTGTTTTTT. Its translation is CASSLRTGGGYEKLFF. This chain joins TRBV5-4 and TRBJ1-4; 10 bases match TRBD1. Germline trimming cut 1 base from V and 8 bases from J; bases unmatched to any gene: 8. This CDR3 has 16 residues. From germline, CDR1 is SGHNT and CDR2 YYREEE (reference sequence).

The V call is TRBV5-1, the J call TRBJ2-7; TRBD1 aligns across 7 bases. Germline CDR1 SGHRS, CDR2 YFSETQ. The CDR3 is 13 amino acids. V lost 3 bases, J lost 3 bases, and 3 bases stayed unmatched. CDR3 in amino acids: CASSSGQLYEQYF. In DNA form, the CDR3 reads TGCGCCAGCAGCTCGGGACAGCTCTACGAGCAGTACTTC.

The chain couples TRBV5-1 to TRBJ1-1, with unresolved D. The germline gives CDR1 SGHRS, CDR2 YFSETQ. Trimming took off 4 bases at V and 6 bases at J, with 16 bases between the two ends. The CDR3 has 14 amino acids. CDR3 region: CASSVSGSQAEAFF. The CDR3 DNA is TGCGCCAGCAGCGTCTCAGGTAGTCAGGCTGAAGCTTTCTTT.

The genes are TRBV3-1 (or the pseudogene TRBV3-2) and TRBJ1-1; TRBD1 might be the D (6 bases). Per germline, CDR1 LGHDT and CDR2 YNNKEL (reference sequence). Trimming left V 5 bases short and J 1 base short, with 17 bases between. The CDR3 consists of 16 residues. The DNA for the CDR3 is TGTGCCAGCAGCTACGGGCTCATGGACAGGAACACTGAAGCTTTCTTT. This gives the protein CASSYGLMDRNTEAFF.

The rearrangement links TRBV2 to TRBJ1-5; D remains unclear. From germline, CDR1 is SNHLY and CDR2 FYNNEI. The V and J ends lost 4 bases and 9 bases respectively, with 13 bases between them. CDR3 length: 13 residues. The CDR3 is CASSGIWPMPQHF. DNA for the CDR3: TGTGCCAGCAGTGGAATTTGGCCGATGCCCCAGCATTTT.

The chain employs TRBV4-1 and TRBJ1-2; 9 bases line up with TRBD1. Germline lookup yields CDR1 MGHRA and CDR2 YSYEKL. V was clipped by 4 bases and J by 5 bases; unmatched bases: 8. The CDR3 runs to 15 residues. CDR3 amino acids: CASSRGDRANYGYTF. The CDR3 DNA follows: TGCGCCAGCAGCCGAGGGGACAGGGCAAATTATGGCTACACCTTC.

This chain uses TRBV18 with TRBJ2-2; D is undetermined. CDR3 length: 14 residues. V was cut by 4 bases and J by 2 bases, with 8 bases left in between. Germline V gives CDR1 KGHSH, CDR2 LQKENI. The CDR3 reads CASSRGINTGELFF. CDR3 in DNA: TGTGCCAGCTCACGCGGAATTAACACCGGGGAGCTGTTTTTT.

The table lists this clone with a count of one. This chain connects TRBV28 to TRBJ2-2, with TRBD2 matching 11 bases. Trimming removed 8 bases from V and 1 base from J; junction bases left unmatched: 3. Germline V CDR1 and CDR2: MDHEN, SYDVKM. This CDR3 has 15 amino acids. CDR3 in DNA: TGTGCCAGCTGCACTAGCGGGAGGAACACCGGGGAGCTGTTTTTT. It encodes CASCTSGRNTGELFF.

The chain employs TRBV28 and TRBJ2-7, with 9 bases lining up with TRBD1. The CDR3 covers 15 residues. V dropped 4 bases and J dropped 2; count of bases not matched to a gene: 6. CDR1 and CDR2 from the germline V gene are MDHEN and SYDVKM. The CDR3 DNA is TGTGCCAGCAGTTCTACAGGGGGCTTGGCCTACGAGCAGTACTTC. Residues: CASSSTGGLAYEQYF.

The chain employs TRBV4-2 and TRBJ1-2; D may be TRBD1 (6 bases). From germline, CDR1 is LGHNA and CDR2 YNFKEQ. Deletions cut 7 bases from V and 0 bases from J, with 18 bases between. CDR3 size: 16 residues. CDR3 coding DNA: TGTGCCAGCATTAGCTCAACAGGGAACTCTAACTATGGCTACACCTTC. This codes for CASISSTGNSNYGYTF.